This T cell receptor (beta chain) is from a study of blood T cell repertoires in COVID-19. Germline lookup yields CDR1 SGHTA and CDR2 FQGNSA. Losses at the gene ends were 0 bases for V and 5 bases for J; bases not matched to a gene: 11. CDR3 length: 17 residues. TCRdb's table, derived via immunoSEQ multiplex PCR, lists solely in-frame clones and lacks some. The sample records roughly 35,000 clones, around nine tenths being singletons. The chain recombines TRBV7-2 with TRBJ2-5, with 8 nucleotides matching TRBD2. The source of this sequence is a man aged 70 or older with acute or convalescent COVID-19. Sequencing was performed on peripheral blood. DNA for the CDR3: TGTGCCAGCAGCTTAGCGGAACAGCGGGAGTGGGAGGAGACCCAGTACTTC. It translates to CASSLAEQREWEETQYF.